The 15 T cell receptor beta chains below were found in one sample sequenced in a study of cytomegalovirus exposure and HLA in healthy donors. Libraries were prepared by immunoSEQ multiplex PCR; TCRdb keeps only in-frame clonotypes and omits some of them. This table has roughly 270,000 clones, 88% appearing once. The material sequenced was PBMCs. The receptor source for this set is a woman under 30 in good health and CMV-seronegative.

The chain recombines TRBV9 with TRBJ2-7, with TRBD1 as a possible D gene (5 bases). The CDR3 has 16 amino acids. Germline V CDR1 and CDR2: SGDLS, YYNGEE. Trimming took off 0 bases at V and 3 bases at J, with 16 bases between the two ends. The CDR3 spells CASSVADAGYRYEQYF. In DNA form, the CDR3 reads TGTGCCAGCAGCGTAGCGGATGCAGGGTATCGCTACGAGCAGTACTTC.

This clone was recorded at least ten times. The genes are TRBV18 and TRBJ1-3; TRBD1 matches at 10 bases. The V and J ends lost 4 bases and 0 bases, in that order; junction bases with no gene match: 3. This CDR3 spans 16 amino acids. Germline CDR1 KGHSH, CDR2 LQKENI. The CDR3 bases are TGTGCCAGCTCACGGGGACAGGGGAGCTCTGGAAACACCATATATTTT. Its protein product is CASSRGQGSSGNTIYF.

This clone was picked up one time. The genes are TRBV7-2 and TRBJ2-7; possibly TRBD1 for D (6 bases). Trimming removed 1 base at V and 1 base at J, with 11 bases between. This CDR3 is built from 15 residues. Germline CDR1 is SGHTA and CDR2 is FQGNSA. This CDR3 reads CASSLVGQGSYEQYF. The CDR3 DNA follows: TGTGCCAGCAGCTTAGTTGGCCAGGGGTCCTACGAGCAGTACTTC.

This clone is a singleton in its sample. CDR3 DNA: TGTGCCAGCAGCCATAGCGGGAGTACCACAGATACGCAGTATTTT. Its protein is CASSHSGSTTDTQYF. The V gene is TRBV11-3, the J gene TRBJ2-3, with 9 bases identical to TRBD2. There are 15 residues in the CDR3. Germline-derived CDR1 and CDR2 are SGHNT and YENEEA. V was pared by 5 bases and J by 2 bases, with 5 bases of the junction left unmatched.

This sequence joins TRBV2 and TRBJ2-3; 8 bases line up with TRBD2. The germline CDR1 and CDR2 sequences are SNHLY and FYNNEI. The CDR3 covers 16 residues. Losses at the gene ends were 6 bases for V and 2 bases for J; bases not matched to a gene: 10. The CDR3: CASRALTSAPTDTQYF. The CDR3 DNA follows: TGTGCCAGCAGGGCCCTGACTAGCGCCCCCACAGATACGCAGTATTTT.

This clone was counted a single time. The chain couples TRBV2 to TRBJ2-7, with no clear D. Trimming left V 5 bases short and J 5 bases short, with 10 bases between. In germline, CDR1 is SNHLY, CDR2 FYNNEI. This CDR3 region has 12 residues. This chain's CDR3 is CASSWSSHEQYF. For the CDR3, the DNA is TGTGCCAGCAGTTGGAGTAGCCACGAGCAGTACTTC. Combining the CDR3 with reference TRBV2 and TRBJ2-7 gives the whole variable domain EPEVTQTPSHQVTQMGQEVILRCVPISNHLYFYWYRQILGQKVEFLVSFYNNEISEKSEIFDDQFSVERPDGSNFTLKIRSTKLEDSAMYFCASSWSSHEQYFGPGTRLTVT.

The chain is built from TRBV7-6 and TRBJ2-1; weak D call: TRBD2 (6 bases). Trimming cost V 5 bases and J 10 bases, with 12 bases left between them. Germline loops: CDR1 SGHVS, CDR2 FNYEAQ. The CDR3 has 12 amino acids. CDR3 in DNA: TGTGCCAGCAGCGAGGGCGGAGGGGAGCAGTTCTTC. Protein: CASSEGGGEQFF.

This sequence joins TRBV28 and TRBJ2-7; maybe TRBD2 (7 bases). The CDR3 spans 14 residues. V gave up 4 bases and J gave up 2 bases, with 12 bases separating them. The germline V gene encodes CDR1 MDHEN and CDR2 SYDVKM. The CDR3 loop reads CASSSLRGPYEQYF. CDR3 in DNA: TGTGCCAGCAGTTCCTTGCGGGGGCCCTACGAGCAGTACTTC.

The chain carries TRBV7-8 and TRBJ2-1; 7 nucleotides align to TRBD2. V was pared by 5 bases and J by 0 bases, with 10 bases of the junction left unmatched. The germline V gene encodes CDR1 SGHVS and CDR2 FQNEAQ. The CDR3 length is 17 residues. This CDR3 reads CASSRGSSGSSYNEQFF. The CDR3 bases are TGTGCCAGCAGCCGAGGGTCTAGCGGAAGCTCCTACAATGAGCAGTTCTTC.

The rearrangement joins TRBV5-1 to TRBJ2-2; possibly TRBD2 for D (6 bases). The CDR3 totals 14 residues. Trimming pared 4 bases from V and 4 bases from J, leaving 11 bases between. The germline V gene has CDR1 SGHRS and CDR2 YFSETQ. The CDR3 is CASSASASTGELFF. The CDR3 DNA is TGCGCCAGCAGCGCTAGCGCTAGCACCGGGGAGCTGTTTTTT.

The rearrangement joins TRBV28 to TRBJ1-1; no definite D call. Germline CDR1 MDHEN, CDR2 SYDVKM. The V end lost 2 bases, the J end lost 4 bases, and 8 bases lay between the germline ends. The CDR3 runs 13 residues. CDR3 sequence: CASSLPSSTEAFF. In DNA form, the CDR3 reads TGTGCCAGCAGTTTACCTAGTAGCACTGAAGCTTTCTTT.

This clone was detected only once. This chain links TRBV13 with TRBJ1-6; the D is unclear. V was pared by 0 bases and J by 4 bases, with 13 bases between. Germline V gives CDR1 PRHDT, CDR2 FYEKMQ (reference sequence). This CDR3 spans 17 amino acids. The CDR3: CASSLGRGPRYNSPLHF. As DNA, the CDR3 is TGTGCCAGCAGCTTAGGCCGAGGCCCACGGTATAATTCACCCCTCCACTTT. The full variable domain, with the rest looked up from reference TRBV13 and TRBJ1-6, is AAGVIQSPRHLIKEKRETATLKCYPIPRHDTVYWYQQGPGQDPQFLISFYEKMQSDKGSIPDRFSAQQFSDYHSELNMSSLELGDSALYFCASSLGRGPRYNSPLHFGNGTRLTVT.

The chain recombines TRBV5-6 with TRBJ2-3, with a possible D match to TRBD1 (5 bases). The germline V gene encodes CDR1 SGHDT and CDR2 YYEEEE. This CDR3 is 15 amino acids long. Trimming removed 5 bases at V and 0 bases at J, with 13 bases between. For the CDR3, the DNA is TGTGCCAGCAGAATGGGGCTCACCAGCACAGATACGCAGTATTTT. It codes for CASRMGLTSTDTQYF.

The chain joins TRBV13 to TRBJ2-2; no reliable D call. Germline V gene lookup returns CDR1 PRHDT and CDR2 FYEKMQ (reference sequence). The V end lost 1 base, the J end lost 6 bases, and 6 bases lay between the germline ends. This CDR3 spans 13 amino acids. CDR3 in amino acids: CASSLEQAGELFF. The CDR3 DNA follows: TGTGCCAGCAGCTTAGAGCAAGCCGGGGAGCTGTTTTTT.

The V and J genes are TRBV27 and TRBJ2-3, with a tentative D call TRBD1 (6 bases). The CDR3 loop spans 14 amino acids. The V end was cut by 5 bases, the J end by 3 bases, with 12 bases between. Looked up from germline, CDR1 is MNHEY and CDR2 is SMNVEV (reference sequence). The CDR3 loop reads CASSPGQNTDTQYF. CDR3 DNA: TGTGCCAGCAGTCCTGGACAGAATACAGATACGCAGTATTTT.